What follows is one T cell receptor (beta chain) and its context. Antigen specificity is unknown. The sample comes from a study of T cells in Graves' hyperthyroidism and ophthalmopathy. Study-wide points: Ophthalmopathy was identified by the model a median about six months ahead of onset. Peripheral blood also featured most of the thyroid clonotypes expanded above 0.001.

Amplified TCR beta CDR3 regions came from RNA transcripts. HTBI primers were used for first-round RT-PCR of the TCR CDR3. TCRdb reanalysed the multiplex PCR reads using MiXCR and keeps one entry per CDR3 protein. The sample includes about 95,000 distinct CDR3 sequences, about 40% of them seen just once. The patients, who ranged from 18 to 65 in age, presented with newly diagnosed hyperthyroidism lasting under 2 months. Clinical symptoms, serum thyroxine and TRAb, thyroid ultrasound and orbital computed tomography together formed the diagnostic basis. Germline V CDR1 and CDR2: SGHVS, FNYEAQ. The CDR3 is 17 amino acids. The V and J ends lost 5 bases and 6 bases, in that order; junction bases with no gene match: 19.

Sequenced input: peripheral blood or thyroid tissue (not recorded which). This sequence joins TRBV7-6 and TRBJ2-7; 7 nucleotides match TRBD1. This sequence originates from a woman aged 30 to 39 with Graves' hyperthyroidism. CDR3 amino acids: CASSPYTGVGTCGEQYF. The CDR3 bases are TGTGCCAGCAGCCCTTACACAGGGGTAGGGACGTGCGGCGAGCAGTACTTC.